The entry that follows covers one TCR beta chain sequence. No antigen is known for it. Germline is not matched at one junction end, which may reflect a read error. The germline V gene (reference sequence) provides CDR1 SEHNR and CDR2 FQNEAQ. The CDR3 holds 17 amino acids from the cysteine to the phenylalanine. Only CDR3 DNA is held: 51 bases, read in frame from base 1. The collaborating institutions used their own protocols to collect whole blood in K2EDTA tubes. For TCRbeta analysis, collaborators shipped samples in one of three forms: frozen whole blood, isolated PBMCs, or DNA extracted from either of those sample types. This specimen comes from a study of blood T cell repertoires in COVID-19 (dated by TCRdb to 2018 to 2020). A note on the overall study: Samples covering the acute and convalescent phases of COVID-19 were provided by collaborators in the United States, Italy and Spain. Samples were obtained from the ongoing ImmuneRACE study (first 160 participants) and from 1,254 subjects provided by 6 global collaborators. Deeply sampled blood TCRbeta repertoires from subjects exposed to, actively infected with, or recovered from COVID-19 were included in the dataset. The repertoires were released in a freely available public database meant as a resource for research on the immune response to SARS-CoV-2. The material from the prospective study consisted of cDNA or gDNA derived from T cells, B-cell-depleted T cells, or PBMCs. Where available, HLA class I and class II types were obtained from metadata supplied by the sample provider rather than from assay-based typing. The sample metadata nearly always contained a de-identified subject ID, COVID-19 status, age in years and sex. Results the study describes overall, beyond this receptor: The amount of clinical and demographic metadata varied by source and participant and was provided uncurated.

TCRbeta CDR3 regions were amplified from genomic DNA using the immunoSEQ Assay, a bias-controlled multiplex PCR. As for the authors' bioinformatics: Within the assay, amplification of reference gene primers was used to estimate how many nucleated cells each sample contained. Sequence reads were collapsed and filtered to measure the absolute abundance of every unique TCRbeta CDR3 rearrangement. For each sample, productive Simpson clonality was calculated as the square root of Simpson's diversity index across productive rearrangements. TCRdb limited this immuneACCESS table to in-frame rearrangements with V and J called. A share of clones is missing; checked studies link under half to unresolved V genes, and the rest is unexplained. For V, J and clone size, that table is used; D and trimming come from the DNA. The sample includes around 130,000 clones, with roughly 89% observed a single time. The ten largest clones take up around 2.1% of the sample.

The chain links TRBV7-9 with TRBJ2-7; TRBD2 matches 9 bases in the middle. Source material: peripheral blood. This sequence originates from a woman aged 45-60 years with acute or convalescent COVID-19. In nucleotides, the sequence is TGCGCCAGCAGCTTAGCGTGGGATAGCGGGAGAATCAACGAGCAGTACTTC. Its product reads: CASSLAWDSGRINEQYF.